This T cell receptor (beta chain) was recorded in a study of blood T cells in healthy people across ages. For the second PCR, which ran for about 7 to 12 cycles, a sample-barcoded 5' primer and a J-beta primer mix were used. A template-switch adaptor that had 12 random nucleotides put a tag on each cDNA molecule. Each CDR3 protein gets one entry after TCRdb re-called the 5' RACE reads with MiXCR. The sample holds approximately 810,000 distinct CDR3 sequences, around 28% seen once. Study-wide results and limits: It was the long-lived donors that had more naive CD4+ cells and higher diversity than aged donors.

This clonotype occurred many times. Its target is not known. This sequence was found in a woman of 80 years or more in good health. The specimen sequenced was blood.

CDR3 sequence: CASSARGGGSYNEQFF. CDR3 bases: TGTGCCAGCAGCGCTCGAGGGGGGGGCTCCTACAATGAGCAGTTCTTC. V gene TRBV9 combines with J gene TRBJ2-1; D is perhaps TRBD2 (7 bases). Germline V lookup: CDR1 SGDLS, CDR2 YYNGEE. The CDR3 is made up of 16 amino acids. The V end was cut by 3 bases, the J end by 0 bases, with 13 bases between.